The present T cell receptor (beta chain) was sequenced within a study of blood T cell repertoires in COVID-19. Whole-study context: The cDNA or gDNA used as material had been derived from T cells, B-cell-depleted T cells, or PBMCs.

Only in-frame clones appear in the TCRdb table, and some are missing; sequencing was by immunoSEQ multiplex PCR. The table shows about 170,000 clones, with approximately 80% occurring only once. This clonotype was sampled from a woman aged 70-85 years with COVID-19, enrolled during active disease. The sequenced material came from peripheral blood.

CDR3 nucleotides: TGTGCCAGCGGACGGACAGACCACACCGGGGAGCTGTTTTTT. This encodes CASGRTDHTGELFF. V usage is TRBV2 and J usage is TRBJ2-2; a possible D gene is TRBD1 (6 bases). The V end lost 8 bases, the J end lost 3 bases, and 13 bases lay between the germline ends. The CDR3 length is 14 residues. Germline V gives CDR1 SNHLY, CDR2 FYNNEI.